The 17 T cell receptor beta chains presented below share a single source sample, sequenced in a study of human thymus T cells. Only in-frame clones appear in the TCRdb table, and some are missing; sequencing was by immunoSEQ multiplex PCR. The sample consists of tens of thousands of clones, over 85% of them appearing once. The material sequenced was blood. The receptors derive from a boy under three years old with a congenital heart defect but otherwise immunologically healthy.

This chain connects TRBV4-2 to TRBJ2-3; 11 bases align to TRBD2. This CDR3 spans 19 amino acids. Germline V gene data show CDR1 as LGHNA and CDR2 as YNFKEQ. Trimming took 0 bases from V and 2 from J; bases not matched to a gene: 10. CDR3 nucleotides: TGTGCCAGCAGCCAAGATGAAGTGGTAGCGGGGGGGGTCACAGATACGCAGTATTTT. It is translated as CASSQDEVVAGGVTDTQYF.

The chain employs TRBV5-1 and TRBJ2-7; D might be TRBD2 (6 bases). Germline CDR1 and CDR2: SGHRS and YFSETQ. Trimming left V 5 bases short and J 4 bases short, with 19 bases between. This CDR3 contains 15 residues. The CDR3 coding sequence is TGCGCCAGCAGTCCAGAAACTAGCCCTATTTACGAGCAGTACTTC. Translation: CASSPETSPIYEQYF.

On this clone: Germline is not matched at one junction end, which may reflect a read error. The rearrangement uses TRBV6-1 and TRBJ1-2; 8 bases line up with TRBD1. This CDR3 has 11 residues. The V gene's germline CDR1 is MNHNS and CDR2 SASEGT. CDR3 sequence reads: CASGVQGALLF. CDR3 nucleotides: TGTGCCAGCGGAGTTCAGGGGGCTCTCCTCTTC.

The rearrangement links TRBV5-1 to TRBJ2-7; maybe TRBD2 (6 bases). Trimming left V 1 base short and J 1 base short, with 12 bases between. The CDR3 sequence is 15 residues long. CDR1 is SGHRS, CDR2 YFSETQ, per germline. CDR3 sequence: CASSLRSGPSYEQYF. Here the CDR3 DNA reads TGCGCCAGCAGCTTGAGGAGCGGGCCATCCTACGAGCAGTACTTC.

The rearrangement links TRBV4-2 to TRBJ2-7, with TRBD2 matching over 9 bases. Unmatched junction bases numbered 0, after V lost 0 bases and J lost 0 bases. The CDR3 is 15 residues long. Germline values: CDR1 LGHNA, CDR2 YNFKEQ. The CDR3 sequence is CASSQEREGSYEQYF. CDR3 nucleotides: TGTGCCAGCAGCCAAGAGCGGGAGGGCTCCTACGAGCAGTACTTC.

CDR3 sequence: CASSTTSGHSYEQYF. The CDR3 DNA follows: TGTGCCAGCAGCACGACTAGCGGGCATTCCTACGAGCAGTACTTC. This rearrangement joins TRBV5-6 to TRBJ2-7, with 10 nucleotides matching TRBD2. V was clipped by 4 bases and J by 1 base; unmatched bases: 5. Germline CDR1 reads SGHDT; CDR2 reads YYEEEE. This CDR3 spans 15 amino acids.

The rearrangement joins TRBV28 to TRBJ1-1, with TRBD1 matching 11 bases. V was pared by 7 bases and J by 0 bases, with 10 bases of the junction left unmatched. Germline values: CDR1 MDHEN, CDR2 SYDVKM. The CDR3 runs 17 residues. CDR3: CASTSGTGGFMNTEAFF. CDR3 nucleotide sequence: TGTGCCAGCACTAGCGGGACAGGGGGTTTCATGAACACTGAAGCTTTCTTT.

The chain recombines TRBV6-1 with TRBJ2-7; D uncertain. Germline CDR1 MNHNS, CDR2 SASEGT. The V gene lost 1 base and the J gene lost 2 bases, with 18 bases spanning the gap. The CDR3 is 17 amino acids. The CDR3 region has the DNA TGTGCCAGCAGTGAAGTAATTTACCGGGCCTCCACCTACGAGCAGTACTTC. Translating it yields CASSEVIYRASTYEQYF.

V usage is TRBV19 and J usage is TRBJ1-3; the D gene is possibly TRBD1 (5 bases). V gave up 8 bases and J gave up 2 bases, with 16 bases separating them. The CDR3 extends over 15 amino acids. The germline V gene has CDR1 LNHDA and CDR2 SQIVND (reference sequence). CDR3 DNA: TGTGCCAGTCAAATGGGAGCGGGGGCTGGAAACACCATATATTTT. This gives the protein CASQMGAGAGNTIYF.

CDR3: CASSQEGQGSTDTQYF. The CDR3 DNA is TGCGCCAGCAGCCAAGAGGGACAGGGTAGCACAGATACGCAGTATTTT. The chain carries TRBV4-1 and TRBJ2-3; 9 nucleotides agree with TRBD1. CDR1 MGHRA and CDR2 YSYEKL come from the germline V gene. This CDR3 comprises 16 residues. Trimming removed 0 bases from V and 0 bases from J; junction bases left unmatched: 1.

The rearrangement joins TRBV6-5 to TRBJ2-3; D may be TRBD1 (5 bases). Trimming stripped 0 bases from V and 4 bases from J, with 14 bases between. The CDR3 sequence is 16 residues long. The germline V gene has CDR1 MNHEY and CDR2 SVGAGI. The CDR3 coding sequence is TGTGCCAGCAGTTACTCAGACACCCTAGGGGCAGATACGCAGTATTTT. Protein product: CASSYSDTLGADTQYF.

This clone was seen more than once but under ten times. The chain links TRBV5-1 to TRBJ2-5, with a weak D call TRBD2 (5 bases). CDR3 length equals 15 residues. The V gene's germline CDR1 is SGHRS and CDR2 YFSETQ. V lost 1 base and J 1 base, leaving 11 bases between the germline ends. CDR3 nucleotide sequence: TGCGCCAGCAGCTTGTTTTTAGGGAGCCAAGAGACCCAGTACTTC. Protein sequence: CASSLFLGSQETQYF. The variable domain in full, completed from reference TRBV5-1 and TRBJ2-5, reads KAGVTQTPRYLIKTRGQQVTLSCSPISGHRSVSWYQQTPGQGLQFLFEYFSETQRNKGNFPGRFSGRQFSNSRSEMNVSTLELGDSALYLCASSLFLGSQETQYFGPGTRLLVL.

The chain couples TRBV6-1 to TRBJ2-1; 10 bases agree with TRBD1. CDR1 and CDR2 from the germline V gene are MNHNS and SASEGT. The CDR3 is 14 residues long. V was pared by 7 bases and J by 6 bases, with 6 bases of the junction left unmatched. In nucleotides, the CDR3 is TGTGCCAGCATTAGGACAGGGGGAGGCAATGAGCAGTTCTTC. Amino acids: CASIRTGGGNEQFF.

The table lists this clone with a count of one. This sequence joins TRBV2 and TRBJ2-5; TRBD1 is a possible D gene (5 bases). Deletions cut 8 bases from V and 2 bases from J, with 12 bases between. The germline V gene has CDR1 SNHLY and CDR2 FYNNEI. The CDR3 spans 13 residues. The CDR3 region is CASGRVRQETQYF. The CDR3 DNA sequence: TGTGCCAGCGGCAGGGTTAGACAAGAGACCCAGTACTTC.

The CDR3 DNA is TGTGCCAGCAGCCCCGGACAGGGGCTCAATCAGCCCCAGCATTTT. Its protein product is CASSPGQGLNQPQHF. The J gene is TRBJ1-5, the V gene TRBV9; TRBD1 aligns across 9 bases. The CDR3 is 15 residues long. From germline, CDR1 is SGDLS and CDR2 YYNGEE. J was trimmed by 3 bases and V by 4 bases; bases with no gene match: 5.

The chain uses TRBV28 and TRBJ2-5; 9 bases fit TRBD2. Unmatched junction bases numbered 3, after V lost 2 bases and J lost 8 bases. Germline V gene sequence: CDR1 MDHEN, CDR2 SYDVKM. This CDR3 is built from 13 residues. The CDR3 nucleotides are TGTGCCAGCAGTTTAGCGGGAGGGCGTACCCAGTACTTC. It codes for CASSLAGGRTQYF.

V usage is TRBV13 and J usage is TRBJ1-5; 11 positions match TRBD1. The CDR3 has 18 amino acids. V dropped 2 bases and J dropped 7; count of bases not matched to a gene: 13. CDR1 and CDR2 (germline): PRHDT, FYEKMQ (reference sequence). Here the CDR3 DNA reads TGTGCCAGCAGCTTATATTGGCGAAGGGGACAGGGGGGCCAGCCCCAGCATTTT. It specifies CASSLYWRRGQGGQPQHF.